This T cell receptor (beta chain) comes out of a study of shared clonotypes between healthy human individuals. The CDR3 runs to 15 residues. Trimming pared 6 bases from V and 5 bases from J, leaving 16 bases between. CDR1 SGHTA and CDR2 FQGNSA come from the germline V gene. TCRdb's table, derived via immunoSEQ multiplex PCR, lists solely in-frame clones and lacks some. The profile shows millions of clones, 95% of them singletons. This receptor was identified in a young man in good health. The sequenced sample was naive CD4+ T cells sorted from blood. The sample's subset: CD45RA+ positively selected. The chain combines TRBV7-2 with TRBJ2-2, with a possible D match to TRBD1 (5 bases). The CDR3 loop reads CASRPAWQGTGELFF. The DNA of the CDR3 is TGTGCCAGCAGGCCTGCGTGGCAGGGTACCGGGGAGCTGTTTTTT. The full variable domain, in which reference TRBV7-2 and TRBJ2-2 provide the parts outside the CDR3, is GAGVSQSPSNKVTEKGKDVELRCDPISGHTALYWYRQSLGQGLEFLIYFQGNSAPDKSGLPSDRFSAERTGGSVSTLTIQRTQQEDSAVYLCASRPAWQGTGELFFGEGSRLTVL.